Listed here is a single TCR beta chain. These data come from a study of cytomegalovirus exposure and HLA in healthy donors. 60 Vbeta and 13 Jbeta primers were used in PCR. Profiled with immunoSEQ multiplex PCR; TCRdb holds only in-frame clones, not every one. The table has tens of thousands of clones, about three quarters seen once; the top ten hold approximately 5.7%. Germline values: CDR1 SGHDT, CDR2 YYEEEE. V lost 4 bases, J lost 3 bases, and 13 bases lay in between. The CDR3 has 14 amino acids. The clonotype comes from a female donor in good health and CMV-seronegative. V is TRBV5-6 and J is TRBJ1-2, with D possibly matching TRBD1 (5 bases). Sequenced: PBMCs. CDR3 amino acids: CASSIRVFDYGYTF. CDR3 nucleotide sequence: TGTGCCAGCAGCATCAGGGTATTTGACTATGGCTACACCTTC.